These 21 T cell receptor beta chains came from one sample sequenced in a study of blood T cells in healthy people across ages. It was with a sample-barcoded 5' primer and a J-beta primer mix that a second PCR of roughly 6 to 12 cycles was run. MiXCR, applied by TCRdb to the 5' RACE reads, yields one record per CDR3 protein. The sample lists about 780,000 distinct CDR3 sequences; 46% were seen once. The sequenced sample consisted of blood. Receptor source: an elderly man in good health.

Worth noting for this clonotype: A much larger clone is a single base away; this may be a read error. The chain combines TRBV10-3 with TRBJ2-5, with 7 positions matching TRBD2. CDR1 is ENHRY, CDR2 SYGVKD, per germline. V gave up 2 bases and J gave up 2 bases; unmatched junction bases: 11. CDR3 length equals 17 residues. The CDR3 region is CAISERAGDPIQETQYF. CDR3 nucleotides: TGTGCCATCAGTGAGAGGGCGGGAGACCCCATACAAGAGACCCAGTACTTC.

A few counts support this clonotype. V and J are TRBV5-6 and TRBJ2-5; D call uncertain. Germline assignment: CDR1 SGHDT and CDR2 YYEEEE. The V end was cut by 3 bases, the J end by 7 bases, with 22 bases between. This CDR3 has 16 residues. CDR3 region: CASSSLLEGRTWTQYF. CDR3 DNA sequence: TGTGCCAGCAGCTCCCTACTGGAAGGACGGACCTGGACCCAGTACTTC. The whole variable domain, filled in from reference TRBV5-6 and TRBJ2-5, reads DAGVTQSPTHLIKTRGQQVTLRCSPKSGHDTVSWYQQALGQGPQFIFQYYEEEERQRGNFPDRFSGHQFPNYSSELNVNALLLGDSALYLCASSSLLEGRTWTQYFGPGTRLLVL.

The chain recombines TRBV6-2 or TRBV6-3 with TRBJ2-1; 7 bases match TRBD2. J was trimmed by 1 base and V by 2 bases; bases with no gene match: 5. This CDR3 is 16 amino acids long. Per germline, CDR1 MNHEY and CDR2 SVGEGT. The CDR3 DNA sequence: TGTGCCAGCAGTTACGAAGGCGGGAGTTCCTACAATGAGCAGTTCTTC. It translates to CASSYEGGSSYNEQFF.

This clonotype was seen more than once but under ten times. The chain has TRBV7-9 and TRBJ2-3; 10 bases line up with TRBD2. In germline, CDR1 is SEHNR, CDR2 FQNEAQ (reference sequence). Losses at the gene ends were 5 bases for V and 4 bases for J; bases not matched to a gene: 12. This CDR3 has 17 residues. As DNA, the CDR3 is TGTGCCAGCAGCCCCAGTACGTCTAGCGGGAGTTCAGATACGCAGTATTTT. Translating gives CASSPSTSSGSSDTQYF.

Here the CDR3 reads CSARWGQGSPLHF. CDR3 coding DNA: TGCAGTGCTAGGTGGGGGCAGGGTTCACCCCTCCACTTT. This chain connects TRBV20-1 to TRBJ1-6, with a tentative D call TRBD1 (6 bases). Germline CDR1 and CDR2: DFQATT and SNEGSKA (reference sequence). Trimming took 3 bases from V and 9 from J, leaving 12 bases between them. This CDR3 contains 13 residues.

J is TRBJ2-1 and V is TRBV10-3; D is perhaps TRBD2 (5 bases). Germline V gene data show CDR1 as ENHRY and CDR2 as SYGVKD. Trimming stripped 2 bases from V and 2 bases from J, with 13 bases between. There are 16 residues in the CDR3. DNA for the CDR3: TGTGCCATCAGTGAGCCCGGTAGAGGGACCTACAATGAGCAGTTCTTC. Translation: CAISEPGRGTYNEQFF.

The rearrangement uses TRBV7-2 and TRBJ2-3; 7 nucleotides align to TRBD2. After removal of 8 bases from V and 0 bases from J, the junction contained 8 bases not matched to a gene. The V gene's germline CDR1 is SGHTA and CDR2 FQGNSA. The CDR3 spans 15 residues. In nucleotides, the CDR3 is TGTGCCAGCCGCGGACTAGTATCTAGCACAGATACGCAGTATTTT. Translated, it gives CASRGLVSSTDTQYF.

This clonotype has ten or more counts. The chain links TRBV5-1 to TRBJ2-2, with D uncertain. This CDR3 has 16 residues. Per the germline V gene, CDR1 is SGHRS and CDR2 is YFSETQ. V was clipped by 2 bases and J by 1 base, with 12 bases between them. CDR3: CASSFGFTGNTGELFF. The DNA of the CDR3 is TGCGCCAGCAGCTTTGGTTTCACCGGGAACACCGGGGAGCTGTTTTTT.

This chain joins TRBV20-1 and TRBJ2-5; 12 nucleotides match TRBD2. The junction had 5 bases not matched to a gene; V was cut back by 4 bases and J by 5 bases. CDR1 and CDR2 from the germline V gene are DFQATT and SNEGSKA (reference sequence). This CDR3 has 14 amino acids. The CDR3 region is CSATSGGAGETQYF. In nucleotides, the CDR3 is TGCAGTGCTACTAGCGGGGGGGCCGGGGAGACCCAGTACTTC.

The CDR3 sequence: CASSWATGSPFYEQYF. Written as DNA, the CDR3 is TGTGCCAGCAGCTGGGCGACAGGGTCACCCTTTTACGAGCAGTACTTC. The chain joins TRBV7-2 to TRBJ2-5, with 7 bases that match TRBD1. The assigned J gene may be wrong: the sequence end matches TRBJ2-7 better. The CDR3 consists of 16 residues. Germline CDR1 SGHTA, CDR2 FQGNSA.

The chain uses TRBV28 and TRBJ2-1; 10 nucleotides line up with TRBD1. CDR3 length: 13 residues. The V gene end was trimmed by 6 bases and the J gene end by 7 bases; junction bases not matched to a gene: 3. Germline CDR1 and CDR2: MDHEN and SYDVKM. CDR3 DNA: TGTGCCAGCAGGCTGGGACAGGGGAATGAGCAGTTCTTC. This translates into CASRLGQGNEQFF.

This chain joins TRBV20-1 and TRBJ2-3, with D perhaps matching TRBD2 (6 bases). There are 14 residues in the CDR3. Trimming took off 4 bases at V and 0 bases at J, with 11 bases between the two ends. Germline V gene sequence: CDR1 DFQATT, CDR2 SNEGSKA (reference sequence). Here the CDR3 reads CSAIAEASTDTQYF. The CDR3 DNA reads TGCAGTGCTATAGCGGAAGCTAGCACAGATACGCAGTATTTT.

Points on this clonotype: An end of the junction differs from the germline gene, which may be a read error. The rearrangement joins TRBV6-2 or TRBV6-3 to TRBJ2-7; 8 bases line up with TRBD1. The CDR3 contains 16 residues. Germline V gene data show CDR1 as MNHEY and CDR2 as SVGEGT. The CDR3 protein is CANSFGTGRFTYEQYF. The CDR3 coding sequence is TGTGCCAACAGTTTTGGGACAGGCCGCTTCACCTATGAGCAGTACTTC.

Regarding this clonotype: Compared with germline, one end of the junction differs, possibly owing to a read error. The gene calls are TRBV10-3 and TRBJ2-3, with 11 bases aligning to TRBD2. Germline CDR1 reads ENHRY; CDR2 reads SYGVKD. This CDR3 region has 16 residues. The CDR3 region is CAVSVTSGKSTDTQYF. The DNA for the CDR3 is TGTGCCGTCAGCGTGACTAGCGGGAAAAGCACAGATACGCAGTATTTT.

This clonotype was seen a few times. CDR3 in DNA: TGTGCCAGCAGCTTGGAGAGCGGGACGAGCTACGAGCAGTACTTC. The encoded protein is CASSLESGTSYEQYF. V usage is TRBV5-5 and J usage is TRBJ2-7, with TRBD2 matching 7 bases. Trimming removed 0 bases from V and 3 bases from J; junction bases left unmatched: 6. Germline V gene lookup returns CDR1 SGHKS and CDR2 YYEKEE (reference sequence). The length of the CDR3 is 15 residues.

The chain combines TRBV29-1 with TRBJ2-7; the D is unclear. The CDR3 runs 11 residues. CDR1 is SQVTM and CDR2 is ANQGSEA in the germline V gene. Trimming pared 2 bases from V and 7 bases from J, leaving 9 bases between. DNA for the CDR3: TGCAGCGTTGAAACTATCAATGAGCAGTACTTC. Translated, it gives CSVETINEQYF.

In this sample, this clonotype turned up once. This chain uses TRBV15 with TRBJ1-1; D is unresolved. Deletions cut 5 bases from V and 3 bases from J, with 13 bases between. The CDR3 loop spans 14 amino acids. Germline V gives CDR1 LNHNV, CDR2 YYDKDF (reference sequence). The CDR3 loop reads CATSWRETDTEAFF. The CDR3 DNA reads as TGTGCCACCAGCTGGAGGGAAACTGACACTGAAGCTTTCTTT.

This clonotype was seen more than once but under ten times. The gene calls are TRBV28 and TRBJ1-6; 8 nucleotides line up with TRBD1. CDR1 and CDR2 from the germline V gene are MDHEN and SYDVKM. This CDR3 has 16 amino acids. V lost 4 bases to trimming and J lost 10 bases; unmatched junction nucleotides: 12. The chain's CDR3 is CASSSSPGQAESPLHF. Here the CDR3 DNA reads TGTGCCAGCAGTTCTTCACCGGGACAGGCAGAATCACCCCTCCACTTT.

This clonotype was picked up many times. DNA for the CDR3: TGTGCCACCAGTCGGAGGGGTCGGGACGAGCAGTTCTTC. It translates to CATSRRGRDEQFF. The chain is built from TRBV24-1 and TRBJ2-1; TRBD2 is a possible D gene (6 bases). In germline, CDR1 is KGHDR, CDR2 SFDVKD. The V end was cut by 6 bases, the J end by 10 bases, with 15 bases between. The CDR3 is 13 residues long.

CDR3 nucleotides: TGCGCCAGCAGCCAAGTAGTAGAGGATACGCAGTATTTT. Its protein is CASSQVVEDTQYF. The rearrangement uses TRBV4-1 and TRBJ2-3; no reliable D call. Germline assignment: CDR1 MGHRA and CDR2 YSYEKL. The CDR3 is made up of 13 amino acids. The germline V and J ends were trimmed by 1 base and 6 bases, with 8 bases remaining between them.

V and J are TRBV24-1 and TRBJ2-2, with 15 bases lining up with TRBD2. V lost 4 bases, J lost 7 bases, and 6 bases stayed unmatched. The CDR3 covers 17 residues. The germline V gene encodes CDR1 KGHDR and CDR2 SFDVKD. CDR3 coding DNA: TGTGCCACCAGTGACCGGACTAGCGGGAGGGTGGACGGGGAGCTGTTTTTT. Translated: CATSDRTSGRVDGELFF.